This T cell receptor (beta chain) was captured by sequencing in a study of T cell repertoires in cytomegalovirus infection. Study-wide context: From public TCR beta signatures came an indication of both CMV infection and matching HLA type.

Study-level results: Cumulative public TCR beta family frequency identified CMV carriers with the relevant HLA. The response measured ex vivo was dominated by TCR beta clonotypes (HLA-C-restricted and CMV-specific).

This clonotype was found many times. The antigen is not known. Using its own MiXCR run on the reads, TCRdb lists one record per CDR3 protein. Among 480,000 or so distinct CDR3 sequences listed, about 10% were seen once. V was clipped by 5 bases and J by 2 bases; unmatched bases: 12. CDR1 SGHAT and CDR2 FQNNGV come from the germline V gene. This CDR3 has 17 residues. The specimen was PBMCs. This chain joins TRBV11-2 and TRBJ2-1, with TRBD2 identical over 7 bases. The clonotype was recovered from a human donor in good health (CMV status not recorded). Some clones in this sample may be carry-over from other donors' samples. Written as DNA, the CDR3 is TGTGCCAGCAGCGGATGGTTAGGGGAGGGAACCTACAATGAGCAGTTCTTC. It is translated as CASSGWLGEGTYNEQFF.